The T cell receptor beta chain described here comes from a study of monozygotic twins with inflammatory bowel disease. One entry per CDR3 protein, without DNA, is what TCRdb gives after re-calling the 5' RACE reads. This sample lists 300,000 to 400,000 distinct CDR3 sequences; its ten largest clones have 2.5% to 3%. A word on this clonotype: The antigen is not known.

Whole-study findings and limits: Among twins, concordant and discordant pairs did not differ in repertoire similarity, possibly from limited power. Especially where disease activity was present, IBD patients had fewer clonotypes in common with others than healthy twins did. Distinction of different T cell subtypes was not possible.

This CDR3 region has 16 residues. Germline assignment: CDR1 KGHSH and CDR2 LQKENI. Specimen: blood. V and J are TRBV18 and TRBJ1-3; TCRdb's assignment of TRBD1 cannot be checked, as there is no DNA. This receptor was identified in a human donor with ulcerative colitis or Crohn's disease, or a healthy co-twin of an affected twin (not recorded which). The CDR3 protein is CASSPRGQVAGHTIYF.